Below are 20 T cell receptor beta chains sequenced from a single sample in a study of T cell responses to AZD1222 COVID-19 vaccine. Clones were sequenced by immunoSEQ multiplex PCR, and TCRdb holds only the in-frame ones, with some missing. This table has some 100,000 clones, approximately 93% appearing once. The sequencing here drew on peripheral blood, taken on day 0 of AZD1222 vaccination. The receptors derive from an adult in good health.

The CDR3 protein is CASSSNRVENEKLFF. CDR3 DNA sequence: TGTGCCAGCAGTTCCAACAGGGTGGAGAATGAAAAACTGTTTTTT. The chain combines TRBV27 with TRBJ1-4; D may be TRBD1 (6 bases). Germline V CDR1 and CDR2: MNHEY, SMNVEV (reference sequence). The CDR3 runs 15 residues. Between the trimmed V and J ends, which lost 4 bases and 5 bases, there was a span of 14 bases.

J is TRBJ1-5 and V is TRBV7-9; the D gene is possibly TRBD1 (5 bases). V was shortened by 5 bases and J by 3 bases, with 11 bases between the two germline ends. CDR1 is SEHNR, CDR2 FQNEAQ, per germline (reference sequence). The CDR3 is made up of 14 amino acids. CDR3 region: CASSPGSLNQPQHF. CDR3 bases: TGTGCCAGCAGCCCAGGGTCTCTCAATCAGCCCCAGCATTTT.

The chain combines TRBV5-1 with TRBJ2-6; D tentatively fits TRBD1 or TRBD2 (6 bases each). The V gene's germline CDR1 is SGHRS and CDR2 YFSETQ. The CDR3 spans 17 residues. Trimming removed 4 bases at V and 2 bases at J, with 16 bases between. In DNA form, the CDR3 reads TGCGCCAGCAGCAGGGGGGCTCTTCAAGCTGGGGCCAACGTCCTGACTTTC. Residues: CASSRGALQAGANVLTF. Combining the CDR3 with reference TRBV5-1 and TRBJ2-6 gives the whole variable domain KAGVTQTPRYLIKTRGQQVTLSCSPISGHRSVSWYQQTPGQGLQFLFEYFSETQRNKGNFPGRFSGRQFSNSRSEMNVSTLELGDSALYLCASSRGALQAGANVLTFGAGSRLTVL.

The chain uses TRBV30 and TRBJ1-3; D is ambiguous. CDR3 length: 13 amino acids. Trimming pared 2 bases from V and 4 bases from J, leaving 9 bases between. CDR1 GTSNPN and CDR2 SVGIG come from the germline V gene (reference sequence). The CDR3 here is CAWSPAEGNTIYF. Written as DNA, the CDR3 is TGTGCCTGGAGTCCGGCTGAGGGAAACACCATATATTTT.

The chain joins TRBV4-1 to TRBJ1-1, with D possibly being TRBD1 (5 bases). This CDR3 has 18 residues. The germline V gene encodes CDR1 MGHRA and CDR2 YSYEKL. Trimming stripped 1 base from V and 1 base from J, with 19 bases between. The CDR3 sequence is CASSQGRVGDRQNTEAFF. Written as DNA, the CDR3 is TGCGCCAGCAGCCAAGGCAGAGTGGGAGACAGACAGAACACTGAAGCTTTCTTT.

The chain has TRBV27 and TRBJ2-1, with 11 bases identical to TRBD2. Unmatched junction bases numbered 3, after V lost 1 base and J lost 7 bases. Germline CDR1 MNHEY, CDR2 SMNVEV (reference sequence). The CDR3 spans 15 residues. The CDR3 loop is CASSLFSSGGNEQFF. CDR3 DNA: TGTGCCAGCAGTTTATTCTCTAGCGGGGGGAATGAGCAGTTCTTC.

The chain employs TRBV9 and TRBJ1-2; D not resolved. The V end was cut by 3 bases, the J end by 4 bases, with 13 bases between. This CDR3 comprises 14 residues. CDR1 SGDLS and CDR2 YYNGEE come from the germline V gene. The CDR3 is CASSGDIEAYGYTF. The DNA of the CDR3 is TGTGCCAGCAGCGGCGACATTGAGGCCTATGGCTACACCTTC.

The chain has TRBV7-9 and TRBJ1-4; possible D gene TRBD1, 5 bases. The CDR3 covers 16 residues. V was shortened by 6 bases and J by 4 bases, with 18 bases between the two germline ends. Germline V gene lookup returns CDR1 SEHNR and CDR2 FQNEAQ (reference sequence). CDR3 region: CASSYYRDRYNEKLFF. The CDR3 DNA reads TGTGCCAGCAGTTATTACCGGGACCGATATAATGAAAAACTGTTTTTT.

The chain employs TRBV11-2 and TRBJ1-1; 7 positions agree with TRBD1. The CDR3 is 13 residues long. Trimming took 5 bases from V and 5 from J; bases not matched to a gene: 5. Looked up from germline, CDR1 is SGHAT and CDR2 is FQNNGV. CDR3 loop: CASSQTQGTEAFF. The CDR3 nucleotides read TGTGCCAGCAGCCAGACACAGGGGACTGAAGCTTTCTTT.

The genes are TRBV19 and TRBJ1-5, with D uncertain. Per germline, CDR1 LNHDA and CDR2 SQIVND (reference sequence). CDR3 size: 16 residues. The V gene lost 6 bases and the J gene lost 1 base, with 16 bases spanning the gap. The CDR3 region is CASSHIIGGSNQPQHF. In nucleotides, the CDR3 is TGTGCCAGTAGCCACATAATTGGAGGGAGCAATCAGCCCCAGCATTTT.

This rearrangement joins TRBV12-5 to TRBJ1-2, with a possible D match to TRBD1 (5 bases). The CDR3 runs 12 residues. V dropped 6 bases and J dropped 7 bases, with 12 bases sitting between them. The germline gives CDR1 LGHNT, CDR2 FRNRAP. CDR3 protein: CASGLAGGGYTF. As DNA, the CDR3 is TGTGCTAGTGGGCTGGCCGGGGGTGGCTACACCTTC.

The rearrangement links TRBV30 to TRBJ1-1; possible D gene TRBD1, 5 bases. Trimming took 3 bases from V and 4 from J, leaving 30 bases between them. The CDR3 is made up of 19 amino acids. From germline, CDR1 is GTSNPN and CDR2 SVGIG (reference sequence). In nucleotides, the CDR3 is TGTGCCTGGAGGGATGGCCCAATACAAAAACGGGGCCACCCCACTGAAGCTTTCTTT. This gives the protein CAWRDGPIQKRGHPTEAFF.

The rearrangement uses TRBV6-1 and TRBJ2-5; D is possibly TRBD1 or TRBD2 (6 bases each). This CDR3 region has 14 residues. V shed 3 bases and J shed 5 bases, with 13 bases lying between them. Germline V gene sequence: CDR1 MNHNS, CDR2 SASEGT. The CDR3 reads CASSDGGGRETQYF. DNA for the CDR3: TGTGCCAGCAGTGACGGAGGGGGGCGGGAGACCCAGTACTTC.

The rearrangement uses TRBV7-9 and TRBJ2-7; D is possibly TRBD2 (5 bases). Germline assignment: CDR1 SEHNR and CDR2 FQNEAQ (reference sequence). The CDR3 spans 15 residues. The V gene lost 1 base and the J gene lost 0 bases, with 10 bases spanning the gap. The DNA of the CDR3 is TGTGCCAGCAGCTTAGTTATGGGGAGCTCCTACGAGCAGTACTTC. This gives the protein CASSLVMGSSYEQYF.

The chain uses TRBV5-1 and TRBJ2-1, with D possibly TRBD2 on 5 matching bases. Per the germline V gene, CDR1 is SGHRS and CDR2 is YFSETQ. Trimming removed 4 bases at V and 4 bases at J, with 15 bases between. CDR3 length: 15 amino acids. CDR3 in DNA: TGCGCCAGCAGCCACGCCGCGGGCGGGTACAATGAGCAGTTCTTC. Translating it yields CASSHAAGGYNEQFF.

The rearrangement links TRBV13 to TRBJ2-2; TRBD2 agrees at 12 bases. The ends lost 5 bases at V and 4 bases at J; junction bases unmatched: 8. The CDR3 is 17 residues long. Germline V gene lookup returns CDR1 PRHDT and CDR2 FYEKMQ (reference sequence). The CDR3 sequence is CASSKPGLAGTTGELFF. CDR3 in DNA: TGTGCCAGCAGCAAGCCCGGACTAGCGGGGACCACCGGGGAGCTGTTTTTT.

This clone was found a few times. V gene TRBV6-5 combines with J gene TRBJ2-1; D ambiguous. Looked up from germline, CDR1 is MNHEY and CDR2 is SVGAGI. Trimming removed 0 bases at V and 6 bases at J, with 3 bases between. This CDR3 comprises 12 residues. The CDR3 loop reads CASSYSINEQFF. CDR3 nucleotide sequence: TGTGCCAGCAGTTACTCGATCAATGAGCAGTTCTTC.

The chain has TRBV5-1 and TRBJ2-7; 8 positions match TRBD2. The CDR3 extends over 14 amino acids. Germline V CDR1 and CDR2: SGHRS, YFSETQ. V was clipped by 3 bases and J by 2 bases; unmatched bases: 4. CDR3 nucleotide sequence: TGCGCCAGCAGCTGGCGGGGGGTCCCCTACGAGCAGTACTTC. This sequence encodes CASSWRGVPYEQYF. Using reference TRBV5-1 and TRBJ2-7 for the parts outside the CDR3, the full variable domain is KAGVTQTPRYLIKTRGQQVTLSCSPISGHRSVSWYQQTPGQGLQFLFEYFSETQRNKGNFPGRFSGRQFSNSRSEMNVSTLELGDSALYLCASSWRGVPYEQYFGPGTRLTVT.

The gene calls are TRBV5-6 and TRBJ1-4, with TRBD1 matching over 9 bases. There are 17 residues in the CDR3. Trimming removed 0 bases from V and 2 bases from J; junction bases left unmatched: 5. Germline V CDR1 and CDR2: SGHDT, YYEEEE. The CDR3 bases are TGTGCCAGCAGCTTGGCCGGGACAGGGAGGACTAATGAAAAACTGTTTTTT. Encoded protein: CASSLAGTGRTNEKLFF.

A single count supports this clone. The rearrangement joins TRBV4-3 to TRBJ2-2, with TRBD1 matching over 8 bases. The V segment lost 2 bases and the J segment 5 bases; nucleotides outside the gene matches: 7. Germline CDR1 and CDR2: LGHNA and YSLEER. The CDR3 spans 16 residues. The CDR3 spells CASSQRTGGRTGELFF. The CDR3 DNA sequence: TGCGCCAGCAGCCAACGAACAGGGGGTAGGACCGGGGAGCTGTTTTTT.